This T cell receptor (beta chain) is drawn from a study of blood T cell repertoires in COVID-19. Only in-frame clones appear in the TCRdb table, and some are missing; sequencing was by immunoSEQ multiplex PCR. The data contain 120,000 or so clones, 80% of them singletons. The material sequenced was peripheral blood. The source is a human donor in a cohort sampled during active COVID-19.

The CDR3 DNA sequence: TGTGCCAGCAGCTTAGGGTTACAGGTGTTCTATGGCTACACCTTC. Translated: CASSLGLQVFYGYTF. The V call is TRBV7-2, the J call TRBJ1-2; the D gene is possibly TRBD1 (5 bases). The CDR3 consists of 15 residues. Germline V gives CDR1 SGHTA, CDR2 FQGNSA. V dropped 1 base and J dropped 4 bases, with 13 bases sitting between them.